This entry lists 12 T cell receptor beta chains sequenced from one sample in a study of cytomegalovirus exposure and HLA in healthy donors. PCR employed 60 Vbeta and 13 Jbeta primers. Sequencing was performed with immunoSEQ multiplex PCR; in TCRdb, only in-frame clones are kept and a portion is missing. The data hold fewer than 250,000 clones, with roughly 83% observed a single time. The sequencing sample was made of PBMCs. These receptors all stem from a girl under 18 in good health and CMV-seronegative.

V gene TRBV6-5 combines with J gene TRBJ2-3, with D possibly matching TRBD1 (6 bases). Trimming removed 6 bases at V and 2 bases at J, with 15 bases between. CDR3 length: 15 amino acids. The germline gives CDR1 MNHEY, CDR2 SVGAGI. The CDR3 DNA sequence: TGTGCCAGCAGCCCCCAGGGGCGCGACACAGATACGCAGTATTTT. It is translated as CASSPQGRDTDTQYF.

The chain links TRBV10-3 to TRBJ2-7, with 9 bases identical to TRBD1. Germline assignment: CDR1 ENHRY and CDR2 SYGVKD. The ends lost 2 bases at V and 3 bases at J; junction bases unmatched: 2. This CDR3 is 14 amino acids long. CDR3 coding DNA: TGTGCCATCAGTGAGGGACAGGGGCTCTACGAGCAGTACTTC. Protein sequence: CAISEGQGLYEQYF.

The J gene is TRBJ1-1, the V gene TRBV5-1; D call uncertain. V shed 0 bases and J shed 1 base, with 10 bases lying between them. Germline V gene sequence: CDR1 SGHRS, CDR2 YFSETQ. CDR3 length: 15 residues. The CDR3 bases are TGCGCCAGCAGCTTGGTCAGAAGAACGAACACTGAAGCTTTCTTT. This encodes CASSLVRRTNTEAFF.

The V call is TRBV30, the J call TRBJ2-7; 12 bases fit TRBD1. With 4 bases clipped from V and 9 bases from J, the junction kept 10 bases outside the gene matches. The CDR3 contains 14 residues. The germline V gene has CDR1 GTSNPN and CDR2 SVGIG (reference sequence). DNA of the CDR3: TGTGCCTGGAAACCGGGACAGGGGGCGTTCGGGCAGTACTTC. Protein product: CAWKPGQGAFGQYF.

V and J are TRBV5-1 and TRBJ1-1; weak D call: TRBD1 (6 bases). Germline lookup yields CDR1 SGHRS and CDR2 YFSETQ. The CDR3 contains 14 residues. The V end was cut by 4 bases, the J end by 1 base, with 11 bases between. The CDR3 nucleotides read TGCGCCAGCAGCCGGATGGGACAGAACACTGAAGCTTTCTTT. Its protein is CASSRMGQNTEAFF.

The chain links TRBV6-6 to TRBJ1-2, with D possibly matching TRBD1 (6 bases). CDR1 and CDR2 (germline): MNHNY, SVGAGI (reference sequence). With 5 bases removed from V and 1 base from J, the gap between germline ends came to 17 bases. The CDR3 is 16 residues long. CDR3 sequence: CASSAIRGRGNYGYTF. The CDR3 coding sequence is TGTGCCAGCAGTGCAATCAGGGGCCGAGGTAACTATGGCTACACCTTC.

The chain joins TRBV19 to TRBJ1-1; no definite D call. V lost 2 bases, J lost 0 bases, and 7 bases lay in between. Germline V gene lookup returns CDR1 LNHDA and CDR2 SQIVND (reference sequence). The CDR3 consists of 14 residues. The CDR3: CASSISRLNTEAFF. The CDR3 region has the DNA TGTGCCAGTAGTATATCCCGGTTGAACACTGAAGCTTTCTTT.

The chain links TRBV4-2 to TRBJ1-2, with D unresolved. Germline CDR1 and CDR2: LGHNA and YNFKEQ. V lost 3 bases and J 8 bases, leaving 19 bases between the germline ends. This CDR3 has 15 amino acids. This CDR3 reads CASSQIPTGIRGYTF. The DNA for the CDR3 is TGTGCCAGCAGCCAGATCCCAACCGGTATTAGAGGCTACACCTTC.

The rearrangement uses TRBV28 and TRBJ1-2; the match to TRBD1 covers 7 bases. Germline loops: CDR1 MDHEN, CDR2 SYDVKM. V lost 4 bases and J lost 12; bases outside the gene matches: 5. The length of the CDR3 is 11 residues. The CDR3 protein is CASSSGQADTF. The CDR3 DNA is TGTGCCAGCAGTTCCGGACAGGCGGACACCTTC.

This sequence joins TRBV2 and TRBJ2-2, with TRBD2 matching over 8 bases. Per the germline V gene, CDR1 is SNHLY and CDR2 is FYNNEI. V was clipped by 0 bases and J by 9 bases; unmatched bases: 9. This CDR3 is 16 amino acids long. The CDR3 DNA follows: TGTGCCAGCAGTGAAGCCGGGGGGGGGCTACAGAGGGAGCTGTTTTTT. It yields the protein CASSEAGGGLQRELFF.

V gene TRBV4-1 combines with J gene TRBJ1-2, with TRBD1 matching over 7 bases. Germline CDR1 is MGHRA and CDR2 is YSYEKL. V gave up 4 bases and J gave up 7 bases; unmatched junction bases: 21. CDR3 length: 18 amino acids. The CDR3 region has the DNA TGCGCCAGCAGCCGGGCGATAGCGGCGCCCGGGACAGCATTTGGCTACACCTTC. Protein: CASSRAIAAPGTAFGYTF.

The chain joins TRBV7-2 to TRBJ2-3; TRBD2 is a possible D gene (5 bases). Germline-derived CDR1 and CDR2 are SGHTA and FQGNSA. V was trimmed by 4 bases and J by 1 base, leaving 9 bases between them. The CDR3 extends over 14 amino acids. DNA for the CDR3: TGTGCCAGCAGCTACGGACTGGGCACAGATACGCAGTATTTT. Translated: CASSYGLGTDTQYF. Looking up the rest from reference TRBV7-2 and TRBJ2-3 gives the full variable domain: GAGVSQSPSNKVTEKGKDVELRCDPISGHTALYWYRQSLGQGLEFLIYFQGNSAPDKSGLPSDRFSAERTGGSVSTLTIQRTQQEDSAVYLCASSYGLGTDTQYFGPGTRLTVL.